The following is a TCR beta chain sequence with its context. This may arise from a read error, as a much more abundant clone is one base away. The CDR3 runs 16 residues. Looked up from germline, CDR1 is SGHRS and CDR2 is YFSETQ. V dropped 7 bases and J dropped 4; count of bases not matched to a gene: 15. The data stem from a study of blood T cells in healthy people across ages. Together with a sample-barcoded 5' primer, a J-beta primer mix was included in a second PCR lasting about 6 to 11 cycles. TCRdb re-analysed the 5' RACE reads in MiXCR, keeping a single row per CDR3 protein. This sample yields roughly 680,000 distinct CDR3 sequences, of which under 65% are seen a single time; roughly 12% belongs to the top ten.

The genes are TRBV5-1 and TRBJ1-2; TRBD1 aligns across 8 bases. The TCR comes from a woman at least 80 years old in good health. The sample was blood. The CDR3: CASGLDRVPSSYGYTF. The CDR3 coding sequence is TGCGCCAGCGGCCTGGACAGGGTACCCTCCAGCTATGGCTACACCTTC.